One T cell receptor beta chain is described in this entry. What it binds is not known. This sample is drawn from a study of blood T cells in healthy people across ages. V was trimmed by 8 bases and J by 0 bases, leaving 13 bases between them. The CDR3 consists of 14 residues. Germline CDR1 and CDR2: SGHTA and FQGNSA. Healthy Russian Caucasian donors spanned ages 6 to 90 years. Study-wide points: Naive T cell percentage strongly correlated with TCR beta diversity.

The use of a sample-barcoded 5' primer and a J-beta primer mix characterized a second PCR of roughly 6 to 11 cycles. The template-switch adaptor, which had 12 random nucleotides, put a tag on each cDNA molecule. TCRdb processed the 5' RACE reads anew with MiXCR; each CDR3 protein has one entry. This table has hundreds of thousands of distinct CDR3 sequences, around 48% appearing once. The TCR comes from a woman aged 60-70 years in good health. The sequenced material came from blood. This rearrangement joins TRBV7-2 to TRBJ1-1; D remains unclear. The CDR3 sequence is CASSPLAMNTEAFF. The CDR3 coding sequence is TGTGCCAGCTCCCCCTTGGCCATGAACACTGAAGCTTTCTTT.